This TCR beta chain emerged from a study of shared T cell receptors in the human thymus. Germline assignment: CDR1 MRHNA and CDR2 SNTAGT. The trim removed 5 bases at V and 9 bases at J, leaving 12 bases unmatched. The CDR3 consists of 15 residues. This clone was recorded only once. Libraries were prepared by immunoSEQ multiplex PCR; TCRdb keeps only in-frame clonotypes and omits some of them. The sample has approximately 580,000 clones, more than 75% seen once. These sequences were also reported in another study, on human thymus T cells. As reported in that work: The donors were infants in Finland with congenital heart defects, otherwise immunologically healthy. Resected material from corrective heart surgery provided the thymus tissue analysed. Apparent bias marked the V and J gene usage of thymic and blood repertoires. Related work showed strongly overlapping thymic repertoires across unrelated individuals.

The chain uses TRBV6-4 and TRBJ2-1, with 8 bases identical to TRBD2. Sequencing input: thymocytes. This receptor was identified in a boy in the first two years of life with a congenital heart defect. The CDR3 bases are TGTGCCAGCAGTCCCTCGAAAGCGGGAGAGGTTGAGCAGTTCTTC. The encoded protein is CASSPSKAGEVEQFF.